These T cell receptor beta chains were read from a single sample in a study of spatial heterogeneity in lung cancer. TCRdb re-derived calls from the 5' RACE reads in MiXCR, one entry per CDR3 protein. Found here are approximately 82,000 distinct CDR3 sequences, roughly 12% of them singletons; the top ten hold about 4.6%. The input for sequencing was PBMCs, taken at surgery. Receptors were obtained from a male donor with early-stage non-small cell lung cancer. Both conserved end residues are part of each CDR3. D genes are given only for firm matches. A clone size is listed for some rows: how often the clone was seen (once, few, many), or a class if it is expanded.

j_call: TRBJ1-5; v_call: TRBV29-1; d_call: -; clone_size: -; cdr3_aa: CSVSGQNNQPQHF; cdr3_nt: TGCAGCGTATCTGGACAGAACAATCAGCCCCAGCATTTT
j_call: TRBJ1-1; v_call: TRBV13; d_call: -; clone_size: -; cdr3_aa: CASSLRMADFGNTEAFF; cdr3_nt: TGTGCCAGCAGCCTACGGATGGCAGACTTCGGGAACACTGAAGCTTTCTTT
j_call: TRBJ2-1; v_call: TRBV12-3/TRBV12-4; d_call: -; clone_size: few; cdr3_aa: CASSRPAKEQFF; cdr3_nt: TGTGCCAGCAGTCGTCCCGCAAAAGAGCAGTTCTTC
j_call: TRBJ2-7; v_call: TRBV9; d_call: -; clone_size: -; cdr3_aa: CASSADLTGEQYF; cdr3_nt: TGTGCCAGCAGCGCCGACCTCACGGGAGAGCAGTACTTC
j_call: TRBJ2-7; v_call: TRBV3-1; d_call: TRBD1; clone_size: many; cdr3_aa: CASKTGDLGEQYF; cdr3_nt: TGTGCCAGCAAGACAGGGGATCTCGGCGAGCAGTACTTC
j_call: TRBJ1-2; v_call: TRBV20-1; d_call: -; clone_size: few; cdr3_aa: CSAPSYGYTF; cdr3_nt: TGCAGTGCACCCTCCTATGGCTACACCTTC
j_call: TRBJ2-5; v_call: TRBV20-1; d_call: -; clone_size: -; cdr3_aa: CSAGQGLVGGETQYF; cdr3_nt: TGCAGTGCTGGACAGGGACTAGTTGGTGGAGAGACCCAGTACTTC
j_call: TRBJ2-5; v_call: TRBV30; d_call: -; clone_size: few; cdr3_aa: CACQGSPETQYF; cdr3_nt: TGTGCCTGCCAGGGAAGTCCCGAGACCCAGTACTTC
j_call: TRBJ1-5; v_call: TRBV5-6; d_call: TRBD1; clone_size: many; cdr3_aa: CASSLGQGGQPQHF; cdr3_nt: TGTGCCAGCAGCTTGGGACAGGGAGGTCAGCCCCAGCATTTT
j_call: TRBJ2-7; v_call: TRBV15; d_call: -; clone_size: -; cdr3_aa: CATSKLTASYEQYF; cdr3_nt: TGTGCCACCAGCAAATTGACAGCATCCTACGAGCAGTACTTC
j_call: TRBJ1-2; v_call: TRBV20-1; d_call: -; clone_size: few; cdr3_aa: CSARDHWAGNSYTF; cdr3_nt: TGCAGTGCTAGAGATCACTGGGCTGGTAATAGCTACACCTTC
j_call: TRBJ2-1; v_call: TRBV6-2/TRBV6-3; d_call: -; clone_size: -; cdr3_aa: CASRRDGSFYNEQFF; cdr3_nt: TGTGCCAGCAGGAGAGACGGGAGTTTCTACAATGAGCAGTTCTTC
j_call: TRBJ1-5; v_call: TRBV5-6; d_call: -; clone_size: -; cdr3_aa: CASSFGTFSNQPQHF; cdr3_nt: TGTGCCAGCAGCTTCGGGACATTTAGCAATCAGCCCCAGCATTTT
j_call: TRBJ1-1; v_call: TRBV19; d_call: -; clone_size: -; cdr3_aa: CASSMVGMNTEAFF; cdr3_nt: TGTGCCAGTAGTATGGTGGGGATGAACACTGAAGCTTTCTTT
j_call: TRBJ2-5; v_call: TRBV3-1; d_call: TRBD2; clone_size: few; cdr3_aa: CASSHGLASLQETQYF; cdr3_nt: TGTGCCAGCAGCCACGGACTAGCGAGCCTCCAAGAGACCCAGTACTTC
j_call: TRBJ2-7; v_call: TRBV29-1; d_call: TRBD1; clone_size: many; cdr3_aa: CSVEKTGGSYEQYF; cdr3_nt: TGCAGCGTTGAAAAGACAGGGGGCTCCTACGAGCAGTACTTC
j_call: TRBJ2-2; v_call: TRBV14; d_call: -; clone_size: -; cdr3_aa: CASSQDDHRNTGELFF; cdr3_nt: TGTGCCAGCAGCCAAGACGACCATCGGAACACCGGGGAGCTGTTTTTT
j_call: TRBJ2-5; v_call: TRBV19; d_call: -; clone_size: -; cdr3_aa: CASSMVHTQETQYF; cdr3_nt: TGTGCCAGTAGTATGGTCCACACTCAGGAGACCCAGTACTTC
j_call: TRBJ1-2; v_call: TRBV7-2; d_call: -; clone_size: -; cdr3_aa: CASSLKIGQRGYTF; cdr3_nt: TGTGCCAGCAGCTTAAAAATAGGTCAACGGGGCTACACCTTC
j_call: TRBJ1-1; v_call: TRBV10-3; d_call: -; clone_size: -; cdr3_aa: CAISDQGRTEAFF; cdr3_nt: TGTGCCATCAGTGACCAGGGGAGGACTGAAGCTTTCTTT
j_call: TRBJ1-4; v_call: TRBV3-1; d_call: -; clone_size: many; cdr3_aa: CASSQVKTANEKLFF; cdr3_nt: TGTGCCAGCAGCCAAGTAAAGACGGCTAATGAAAAACTGTTTTTT
j_call: TRBJ2-7; v_call: TRBV2; d_call: -; clone_size: few; cdr3_aa: CASSSWASDTYEQYF; cdr3_nt: TGTGCCAGCAGCTCCTGGGCTAGCGATACCTACGAGCAGTACTTC
j_call: TRBJ2-5; v_call: TRBV6-6; d_call: -; clone_size: -; cdr3_aa: CASSYRIQETQYF; cdr3_nt: TGTGCCAGCAGTTACAGGATCCAAGAGACCCAGTACTTC
j_call: TRBJ2-7; v_call: TRBV6-2/TRBV6-3; d_call: -; clone_size: many; cdr3_aa: CASMRGHYEQYF; cdr3_nt: TGTGCCAGCATGAGGGGTCACTACGAGCAGTACTTC
j_call: TRBJ1-4; v_call: TRBV7-9; d_call: TRBD1; clone_size: -; cdr3_aa: CASSSTGSRTNEKLFF; cdr3_nt: TGTGCCAGCAGCTCGACAGGGAGTAGGACTAATGAAAAACTGTTTTTT
j_call: TRBJ2-6; v_call: TRBV30; d_call: -; clone_size: -; cdr3_aa: CAWSVNRPGANVLTF; cdr3_nt: TGTGCCTGGAGTGTAAACCGTCCTGGGGCCAACGTCCTGACTTTC